This is a list of T cell receptor beta chains from one sample in a study of shared clonotypes between healthy human individuals. Sequencing was performed with immunoSEQ multiplex PCR; in TCRdb, only in-frame clones are kept and a portion is missing. The sample has approximately 500,000 clones, 75% to 80% seen once; the top ten hold about 12%. The sequenced sample consisted of PBMCs. Receptor source: a woman between 40 and 50 years old in good health. Some clones in this sample may be carry-over from other donors' samples. Both conserved end residues are part of each CDR3. A D gene is named only where the DNA matches it firmly. The listing skips clone size in some rows; elsewhere it reads once, few, many or a size class.

d_gene,len,abundance,v_gene,j_gene,CDR3nt,CDR3aa
TRBD1,14,-,TRBV18,TRBJ2-2,TGTGCCAGCTCACCGAGACAGGGTACCGGGGAGCTGTTTTTT,CASSPRQGTGELFF
TRBD2,15,-,TRBV29-1,TRBJ2-1,TGCAGCGTTCTAGCGGGAGGGCTCAAGTACAATGAGCAGTTCTTC,CSVLAGGLKYNEQFF
-,16,-,TRBV28,TRBJ2-7,TGTGCCAGCAGTTTTGTGGGTGCGTCAGGGAGCTACGAGCAGTACTTC,CASSFVGASGSYEQYF
-,14,-,TRBV30,TRBJ1-1,TGTGCCTGGAGCTTTCGGGACCGTGACTTAGAAGCTTTCTTT,CAWSFRDRDLEAFF
-,13,few,TRBV19,TRBJ1-4,TGTGCCAGTAGTGGAATAAGGGTCGAAAAACTGTTTTTT,CASSGIRVEKLFF
-,17,-,TRBV6-1,TRBJ2-2,TGTGCCAGCAGTGAAATGGGAGTGGGGGCTTTCACCGGGGAGCTGTTTTTT,CASSEMGVGAFTGELFF
TRBD1,15,few,TRBV6-6,TRBJ1-1,TGTGCCAGCAGTAACTACAGGGGGCGAGGGACTGAAGCTTTCTTT,CASSNYRGRGTEAFF
-,15,few,TRBV7-9,TRBJ1-1,TGTGCCAGCAGCTCTTGGACAGACGCCAACACTGAAGCTTTCTTT,CASSSWTDANTEAFF
-,17,once,TRBV7-8,TRBJ2-3,TGTGCCAGCAGCTTATCTCCGGCGGGATGGGGGGAGGATACGCAGTATTTT,CASSLSPAGWGEDTQYF
-,14,-,TRBV5-1,TRBJ2-5,TGCGCCAGCAGCTTGGGGTCCCTCTACGGGACCCAGTACTTC,CASSLGSLYGTQYF
-,13,-,TRBV9,TRBJ2-7,TGTGCCAGCAGCGGAAGGAGGGCGGGGGAGCAGTACTTC,CASSGRRAGEQYF
TRBD1,14,-,TRBV28,TRBJ2-1,TGTGCCAGCAGTTTATCCAGGGGGCGCAATGAGCAGTTCTTC,CASSLSRGRNEQFF
-,15,-,TRBV5-1,TRBJ1-3,TGCGCCAGCAGCTTGGATGGGACCTCTGGAAACACCATATATTTT,CASSLDGTSGNTIYF
-,12,-,TRBV2,TRBJ2-3,TGTGCCAGCAGGACAGACACAGATACGCAGTATTTT,CASRTDTDTQYF
-,14,-,TRBV6-5,TRBJ2-7,TGTGCCAGCAGTTACTCGGGGGTTTCCTACGAGCAGTACTTC,CASSYSGVSYEQYF
-,18,once,TRBV19,TRBJ2-2,TGTGCCAGTACCGATTGGAGGAGGTCCGCCTCTAAAGACGGGGAGCTGTTTTTT,CASTDWRRSASKDGELFF
TRBD2,15,-,TRBV10-3,TRBJ2-7,TGTGCCATCAGTGACCGACTAGCGGGAGAAGGCGAGCAGTACTTC,CAISDRLAGEGEQYF
TRBD1,15,-,TRBV4-3,TRBJ2-3,TGCGCCAGCAGTCTCCAGGGGGCTAGCACAGATACGCAGTATTTT,CASSLQGASTDTQYF
TRBD1,11,-,TRBV7-9,TRBJ2-1,TGTGCCAGCAGCCAGACAGGGGAGCAGTTCTTC,CASSQTGEQFF
TRBD1,15,-,TRBV10-2,TRBJ1-3,TGCGCCAGCAGATCTGCAGGGGGTGCTGGAAACACCATATATTTT,CASRSAGGAGNTIYF
-,14,-,TRBV7-2,TRBJ2-1,TGTGCCAGCAGCTCCCGGGACTTCTTCGTCGGGCAGTTCTTC,CASSSRDFFVGQFF
-,14,few,TRBV7-2,TRBJ1-5,TGTGCCAGCAGCTTGAGGGGGGTCAATCAGCCCCAGCATTTT,CASSLRGVNQPQHF
-,13,-,TRBV19,TRBJ1-5,TGTGCCAGTAGTAAGGGCCTCAATCAGCCCCAGCATTTT,CASSKGLNQPQHF
-,15,-,TRBV21-1,TRBJ1-5,TGTGCCAGTTTCCTAGGGCAGACTCGCAATCAGCCCCAGCATTTT,CASFLGQTRNQPQHF
TRBD1,13,-,TRBV29-1,TRBJ2-7,TGCAGCGTGCGCGCGACAGGGGGCGAAGAGCAGTACTTC,CSVRATGGEEQYF
TRBD2,15,-,TRBV27,TRBJ2-5,TGTGCCAGCAGATATAGCGGGACTTACCAAGAGACCCAGTACTTC,CASRYSGTYQETQYF
-,13,many,TRBV7-2,TRBJ2-7,TGTGCCAGCAGCTTAGCGAATTCGGACGAGCAGTACTTC,CASSLANSDEQYF
TRBD2,14,-,TRBV7-9,TRBJ2-7,TGTGCCAGCACCGCTGGACTAGCGGCAAACGAGCAGTACTTC,CASTAGLAANEQYF
-,12,-,TRBV12-5,TRBJ1-2,TGTGCTAGTGGTTTGGGTAACTATGGCTACACCTTC,CASGLGNYGYTF
-,14,-,TRBV7-2,TRBJ1-1,TGTGCCAGCAGCTTCGCAGGACTGAACACTGAAGCTTTCTTT,CASSFAGLNTEAFF
-,13,few,TRBV23-1,TRBJ1-2,TGCGCCAGAACCCATGCAGAACGCTTTGGCTACACCTTC,CARTHAERFGYTF
TRBD2,15,few,TRBV11-3,TRBJ2-5,TGTGCCAGCAGCTCCCGGGGGGACTACCAAGAGACCCAGTACTTC,CASSSRGDYQETQYF
TRBD2,16,-,TRBV7-2,TRBJ2-3,TGTGCCAGCAGCTTAGGGGCGGGAGGAGTAACAGATACGCAGTATTTT,CASSLGAGGVTDTQYF
-,14,-,TRBV7-8,TRBJ1-1,TGTGCCAGCAGCCCGGGACGGCTTAGCACTGAAGCTTTCTTT,CASSPGRLSTEAFF
TRBD2,20,once,TRBV7-3,TRBJ2-2,TGTGCCAGCAGTCCTTACCTTCCGGGACTAGCGGGAGATAACACCGGGGAGCTGTTTTTT,CASSPYLPGLAGDNTGELFF
TRBD1,16,-,TRBV4-1,TRBJ1-2,TGCGCCAGCAGCCAAGGTGGGACAGGGGGCCACTATGGCTACACCTTC,CASSQGGTGGHYGYTF
TRBD1,15,once,TRBV7-2,TRBJ2-1,TGTGCCAGCAGCTTAACAGGGGGTTACTACAATGAGCAGTTCTTC,CASSLTGGYYNEQFF
TRBD2,17,-,TRBV29-1,TRBJ2-1,TGCAGCGTTGTGGGACTAGCGGGAGGGCCGCAGGGGGATGAGCAGTTCTTC,CSVVGLAGGPQGDEQFF
-,13,-,TRBV15,TRBJ2-2,TGTGCCACCAGCAGAGATCCGACCGGGGAGCTGTTTTTT,CATSRDPTGELFF
TRBD2,16,many,TRBV7-9,TRBJ2-7,TGTGCCAGCAGCTTAGTGGGGCTAGCGGGATCCTACGAGCAGTACTTC,CASSLVGLAGSYEQYF
TRBD1,15,-,TRBV27,TRBJ2-2,TGTGCCAGCAGTTTATCAGCAGGGGGCACCGGGGAGCTGTTTTTT,CASSLSAGGTGELFF
-,15,-,TRBV7-2,TRBJ1-3,TGTGCCAGCAGCCCCACGGGGGGCACGGGAAACACCATATATTTT,CASSPTGGTGNTIYF
-,13,-,TRBV7-9,TRBJ1-1,TGTGCCAGCAGCTACGACAGGATTAGGGCGGCTTTCTTT,CASSYDRIRAAFF
TRBD2,18,-,TRBV18,TRBJ2-3,TGTGCCAGCTCACCACTAACTAGCGGGAGGCCAGGCACAGATACGCAGTATTTT,CASSPLTSGRPGTDTQYF
-,15,-,TRBV11-3,TRBJ2-5,TGTGCCAGCAGCCCCCAGGGACAACTCCAAGAGACCCAGTACTTC,CASSPQGQLQETQYF
-,15,-,TRBV5-1,TRBJ2-5,TGCGCCAGCAGCTTGGTTTCGGGAGCGGCGGAGACCCAGTACTTC,CASSLVSGAAETQYF
TRBD2,15,-,TRBV29-1,TRBJ2-1,TGCAGCGTGGGGACTAGCGGGGCCGATTACAATGAGCAGTTCTTC,CSVGTSGADYNEQFF
-,13,-,TRBV2,TRBJ1-1,TGTGCCAGCAGGGGCCCTCCAGGCGGTGAAGCTTTCTTT,CASRGPPGGEAFF
-,11,-,TRBV2,TRBJ2-5,TGTGCCAGCAGTGAAGTCAGGACCCAGTACTTC,CASSEVRTQYF
TRBD1,14,-,TRBV7-2,TRBJ2-4,TGTGCCAGCAGCTTAAGGGGGCAAAAAAACATTCAGTACTTC,CASSLRGQKNIQYF
TRBD2,22,-,TRBV7-6,TRBJ2-4,TGTGCCAGCAGCCCCCGGGGGGTGAATCGCCTAGCGGGGGCACTAGCCAAAAACATTCAGTACTTC,CASSPRGVNRLAGALAKNIQYF
TRBD2,18,-,TRBV7-9,TRBJ2-7,TGTGCCAGCAGCTCCACCCGTTGGACTAGCGGGAGGGGGTACGAGCAGTACTTC,CASSSTRWTSGRGYEQYF
-,13,-,TRBV18,TRBJ2-1,TGTGCCAGCTCACCGGACAGTTTAGATGAGCAGTTCTTC,CASSPDSLDEQFF
-,14,-,TRBV11-2,TRBJ2-7,TGTGCCAGCAGCTTAACTCGACAGAGCTACGAGCAGTACTTC,CASSLTRQSYEQYF
TRBD2,15,-,TRBV4-2,TRBJ2-1,TGTGCCAGCAGCCTAGCTAGCGGGCAGGTTAGTGAGCAGTTCTTC,CASSLASGQVSEQFF